This T cell receptor beta chain stems from a study of blood T cell repertoires in COVID-19. V shed 4 bases and J 0 bases; nucleotides not matched to a gene: 12. The CDR3 covers 17 residues. Per the germline V gene, CDR1 is MNHNS and CDR2 is SASEGT. Assay used: immunoSEQ multiplex PCR; TCRdb lists only in-frame clones, some missing. The data show roughly 250,000 clones, around 87% seen once. The chain links TRBV6-1 to TRBJ2-7; 7 nucleotides align to TRBD2. The sample comprised PBMCs or T cells enriched from blood (not recorded which). This TCR derives from a woman between 50 and 59 years old who had recovered from COVID-19. The CDR3 loop is CASSARTGRGASYEQYF. The CDR3 DNA reads TGTGCCAGCAGTGCCAGGACGGGGAGGGGAGCCTCCTACGAGCAGTACTTC.